These T cell receptor beta chains were read from a single sample in a study of cytomegalovirus exposure and HLA in healthy donors. Clones were read by immunoSEQ multiplex PCR, and TCRdb kept only the in-frame ones, dropping some. The sample has 200,000 or so clones, roughly 84% seen once. The sample was PBMCs. These receptors were obtained from a boy aged 2 to 10 in good health and CMV-seronegative. Both conserved end residues are part of each CDR3. Each record gives: CDR3 DNA, CDR3 protein, J gene, V gene, clone size, D gene. D genes are given only for firm matches. Not all rows give a size; the values are once, few, many and, for expanded clones, a class.

CDR3 DNA: TGTGCCAGCAGTACCCCGGACGGGACCTACGAGCAGTACTTC
CDR3 protein: CASSTPDGTYEQYF
J gene: TRBJ2-7
V gene: TRBV5-4
clone size: once
D gene: NA

CDR3 DNA: TGCGCCAGCAGCTTGTCCGGGATTCCTAACACTGAAGCTTTCTTT
CDR3 protein: CASSLSGIPNTEAFF
J gene: TRBJ1-1
V gene: TRBV5-1
clone size: few
D gene: NA

CDR3 DNA: TGTGCCAGCAGTTTTCTTTCGGCTAGGACTAGCGGGAGAATCTCGTACAATGAGCAGTTCTTC
CDR3 protein: CASSFLSARTSGRISYNEQFF
J gene: TRBJ2-1
V gene: TRBV27
clone size: NA
D gene: TRBD2

CDR3 DNA: TGCGCCAGCAGCCTCCCAAGTGGTCCAGGGGGAGGCGAGCAGTACTTC
CDR3 protein: CASSLPSGPGGGEQYF
J gene: TRBJ2-7
V gene: TRBV5-1
clone size: NA
D gene: NA

CDR3 DNA: TGTGCCAGCTCCGGAGGGGCAGGAGCCTACAATGAGCAGTTCTTC
CDR3 protein: CASSGGAGAYNEQFF
J gene: TRBJ2-1
V gene: TRBV18
clone size: NA
D gene: NA

CDR3 DNA: TGTGCCAGCAGCCCGGGACTAGTGGAGACCCAGTACTTC
CDR3 protein: CASSPGLVETQYF
J gene: TRBJ2-5
V gene: TRBV2
clone size: NA
D gene: TRBD2

CDR3 DNA: TGTGCCAGCAGCCAAAACCCGTCGGGAAACTACGAGCAGTACTTC
CDR3 protein: CASSQNPSGNYEQYF
J gene: TRBJ2-7
V gene: TRBV6-5
clone size: NA
D gene: NA

CDR3 DNA: TGTGCCAGCAGCGAGGGAGGTGGGACTAGCGCGGGGGAGACCCAGTACTTC
CDR3 protein: CASSEGGGTSAGETQYF
J gene: TRBJ2-5
V gene: TRBV9
clone size: NA
D gene: TRBD2

CDR3 DNA: TGTGCCAGCAGCTTAGGTCAGGGAAATCAGCCCCAGCATTTT
CDR3 protein: CASSLGQGNQPQHF
J gene: TRBJ1-5
V gene: TRBV7-9
clone size: NA
D gene: NA

CDR3 DNA: TGTGCCAGCAGCCCCCGGACAGGAAACTACGAGCAGTACTTC
CDR3 protein: CASSPRTGNYEQYF
J gene: TRBJ2-7
V gene: TRBV7-6
clone size: NA
D gene: TRBD1

CDR3 DNA: TGTGCCAGCAGCCCCCCCACGGGAGTTAGCACAGATACGCAGTATTTT
CDR3 protein: CASSPPTGVSTDTQYF
J gene: TRBJ2-3
V gene: TRBV27
clone size: NA
D gene: NA

CDR3 DNA: TGTGCCACCTACTGGAGCCTGGGACAGGGAAATCAGCCCCAGCATTTT
CDR3 protein: CATYWSLGQGNQPQHF
J gene: TRBJ1-5
V gene: TRBV5-5
clone size: NA
D gene: TRBD1